This TCR beta chain was captured in a study of T cells in Graves' hyperthyroidism and ophthalmopathy (dated by TCRdb to between 2018 and 2021). As for the study more broadly: Peripheral blood samples were taken at initial diagnosis, before any treatment was given. To identify TCR V-J signatures that set the groups apart, the researchers used a discovery cohort of roughly 100 patients, made up of 43 with Graves' ophthalmopathy and some 56 with stable Graves' hyperthyroidism. The roughly 100 discovery patients were divided at random into training and test sets in a 7:3 ratio. The paper reports TCR Vbeta CDR3 sequencing of 140 or so peripheral blood samples: some 44 ophthalmopathy, 75 to 80 hyperthyroidism and around 17 progressor patients. After blood sampling, hyperthyroidism patients were treated with methimazole at a starting dose of 30 mg daily, and ophthalmopathy patients were treated with high-dose intravenous methylprednisolone. In roughly six Graves' hyperthyroidism patients, the study also compared T-cell repertoires from thyroid tissue with T-cell repertoires from blood. Whether ophthalmopathy could be predicted prospectively was tested in an independent validation cohort made up of 18 to 20 hyperthyroidism patients plus 17 patients who later progressed to ophthalmopathy. Beyond this particular receptor, the publication reports: In validation, the model predicted progression to ophthalmopathy with roughly 70% sensitivity and around 72% specificity, a median of around 6.6 months before onset. Most expanded thyroid clonotypes (frequency above 0.001) were also found in blood, which suggests that blood repertoires may mirror thyroid immune responses. In cross-validation, a model built on a 13 V-J signature told ophthalmopathy apart from stable hyperthyroidism with 85% to 90% sensitivity and approximately 84% specificity, and in testing the same model reached 80%/75%. No statistical method was used to fix the sample size in advance, and group allocation was not hidden from the investigators.

Stable Graves' hyperthyroidism was defined as no progression to ophthalmopathy during 18 months of follow-up. Hyperthyroidism patients were aged 18 to 65 years and newly diagnosed, with disease duration of less than 2 months. Any patient with an uncontrolled infection, another autoimmune disease, pregnancy or lactation was excluded. Diagnoses relied on clinical symptoms, serum thyroxine and TRAb, thyroid ultrasound and orbital computed tomography. Ficoll-Paque density gradient centrifugation was used to isolate PBMCs from about 10 ml of fresh peripheral blood. Total RNA was extracted with Trizol reagent, and quality was checked on an Agilent 2100 Bioanalyzer. This clonotype was picked up a small number of times. Its antigen is unknown. No clone much larger than this one lies a single base away; base qualities are absent. The TCR beta CDR3 regions were amplified from the RNA transcripts. For the first round of RT-PCR on the TCR CDR3, the HTBI primer set was used together with the Qiagen OneStep RT-PCR kit. The libraries were constructed in a second round of multiplex PCR and then size-selected and purified. Sequencing of the libraries was done on an Illumina HiSeq2000 using paired-end 100 bp reads. Regarding the original processing steps: SOAPnuke was used to process the raw data, with reads discarded if the reads contained adapters or uncalled bases, had a mean Phred below 15, or lacked an exact constant-primer or identifier match. High-quality paired reads were merged using COPE v1.2.5, and each unique nucleotide sequence was defined as a clonotype. MiTCR v1.1 was used to align clonotypes to the IMGT TRBV, TRBD and TRBJ reference segments. Analysis was restricted to V-J combinations with a frequency above 0.0001, which covered 99.2% of repertoires. A TCS score was defined as the ratio of F50 (clonal expansion) to E x V (chaos), with BLOSUM62-based TCRdist applied between CDR3 peptides within each V-J. Welch's t-statistics and random forest reduced just over 500 V-J features to 13, which were used in a naive Bayes classifier (R e1071). The public reads were run again by TCRdb, first through fastp at Q25 and then through MiXCR, and only productive beta chains were kept. Each CDR3 protein gets just one entry, which takes the most common genes and DNA from the rows behind it. Clone size and V and J calls follow TCRdb, not the original study. The sample has around 520,000 distinct CDR3 sequences on record, roughly an eighth of them singletons. Clones ranked in the top ten supply about a sixth of the sample.

Sequencing was performed on blood. The TCR originated in a woman aged 18-29 years with Graves' hyperthyroidism.

At the DNA level, the sequence is TGTGCCAGCAGTGAAGAAGGCAGGGGGAACACTGAAGCTTTCTTT. Translated, this gives CASSEEGRGNTEAFF. Here the chain combines TRBV25-1 and TRBJ1-1; perhaps TRBD1 is the D gene, with 6 bases matching. CDR1 and CDR2 are read off the germline V gene as MGHDK and SYGVNS. The trim is 2 bases for V and 1 base for J, with a gap of 11 bases between the germline ends. The CDR3 sequence holds 15 residues, the cysteine and phenylalanine included. The retained sequence is limited to the CDR3, 45 bases, with the frame set at the first base.